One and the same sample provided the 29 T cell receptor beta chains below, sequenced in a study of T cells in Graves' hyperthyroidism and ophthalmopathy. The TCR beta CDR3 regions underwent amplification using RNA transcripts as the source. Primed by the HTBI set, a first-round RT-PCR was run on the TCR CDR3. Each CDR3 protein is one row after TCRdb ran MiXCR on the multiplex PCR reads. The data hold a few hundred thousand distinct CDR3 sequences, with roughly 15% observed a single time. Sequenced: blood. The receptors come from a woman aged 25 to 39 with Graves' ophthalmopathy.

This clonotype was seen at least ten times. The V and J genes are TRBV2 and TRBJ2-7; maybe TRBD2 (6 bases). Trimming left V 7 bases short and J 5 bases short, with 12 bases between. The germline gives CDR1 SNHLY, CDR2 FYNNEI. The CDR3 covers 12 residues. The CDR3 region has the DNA TGTGCCAGCATGGAGGGGTCCCACGAGCAGTACTTC. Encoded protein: CASMEGSHEQYF.

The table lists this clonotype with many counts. In nucleotides, the CDR3 is TGTGCCTGGAGTGAACAGATTAACACTGAAGCTTTCTTT. This codes for CAWSEQINTEAFF. This rearrangement joins TRBV30 to TRBJ1-1; D call uncertain. This CDR3 has 13 amino acids. V was shortened by 1 base and J by 2 bases, with 8 bases between the two germline ends. CDR1 and CDR2 (germline): GTSNPN, SVGIG (reference sequence).

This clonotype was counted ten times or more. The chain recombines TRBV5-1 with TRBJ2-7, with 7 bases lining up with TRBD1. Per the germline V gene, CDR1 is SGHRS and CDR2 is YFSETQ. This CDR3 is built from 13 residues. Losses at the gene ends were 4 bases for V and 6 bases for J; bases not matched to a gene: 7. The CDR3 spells CASSLGQAFEQYF. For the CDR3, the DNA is TGCGCCAGCAGCCTCGGACAGGCCTTCGAGCAGTACTTC. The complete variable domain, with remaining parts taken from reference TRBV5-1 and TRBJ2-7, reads KAGVTQTPRYLIKTRGQQVTLSCSPISGHRSVSWYQQTPGQGLQFLFEYFSETQRNKGNFPGRFSGRQFSNSRSEMNVSTLELGDSALYLCASSLGQAFEQYFGPGTRLTVT.

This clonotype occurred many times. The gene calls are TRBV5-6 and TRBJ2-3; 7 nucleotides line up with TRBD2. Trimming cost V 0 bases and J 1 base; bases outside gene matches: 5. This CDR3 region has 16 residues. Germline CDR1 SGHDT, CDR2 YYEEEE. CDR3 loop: CASSLDRTRGTDTQYF. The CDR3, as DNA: TGTGCCAGCAGCTTGGACCGGACTAGGGGCACAGATACGCAGTATTTT.

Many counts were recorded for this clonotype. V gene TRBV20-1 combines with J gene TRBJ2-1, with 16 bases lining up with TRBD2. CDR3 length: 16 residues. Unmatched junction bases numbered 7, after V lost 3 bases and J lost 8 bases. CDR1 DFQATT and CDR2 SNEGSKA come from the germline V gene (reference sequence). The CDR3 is CSARPGTSGGAYEQFF. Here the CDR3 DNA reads TGCAGTGCTAGGCCCGGGACTAGCGGGGGGGCCTATGAGCAGTTCTTC.

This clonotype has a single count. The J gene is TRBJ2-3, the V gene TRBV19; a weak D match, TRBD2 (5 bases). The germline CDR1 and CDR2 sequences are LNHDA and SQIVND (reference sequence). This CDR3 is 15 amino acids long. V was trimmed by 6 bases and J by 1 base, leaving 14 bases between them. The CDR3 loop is CASRVTNLGTDTQYF. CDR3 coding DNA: TGTGCCAGTAGGGTGACTAACCTAGGCACAGATACGCAGTATTTT.

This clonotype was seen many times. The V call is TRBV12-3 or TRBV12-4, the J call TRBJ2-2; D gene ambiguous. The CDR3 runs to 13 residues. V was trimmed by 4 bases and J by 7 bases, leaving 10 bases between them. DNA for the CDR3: TGTGCCAGCAGTTACATTGAGGACGGGGAGCTGTTTTTT. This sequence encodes CASSYIEDGELFF.

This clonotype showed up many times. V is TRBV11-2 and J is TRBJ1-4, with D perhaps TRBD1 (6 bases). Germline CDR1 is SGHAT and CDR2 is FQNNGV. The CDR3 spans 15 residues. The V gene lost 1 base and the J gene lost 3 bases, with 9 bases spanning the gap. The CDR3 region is CASSLVGAANEKLFF. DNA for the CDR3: TGTGCCAGCAGCTTAGTGGGGGCGGCTAATGAAAAACTGTTTTTT. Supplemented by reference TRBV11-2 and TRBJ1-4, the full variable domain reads EAGVAQSPRYKIIEKRQSVAFWCNPISGHATLYWYQQILGQGPKLLIQFQNNGVVDDSQLPKDRFSAERLKGVDSTLKIQPAKLEDSAVYLCASSLVGAANEKLFFGSGTQLSVL.

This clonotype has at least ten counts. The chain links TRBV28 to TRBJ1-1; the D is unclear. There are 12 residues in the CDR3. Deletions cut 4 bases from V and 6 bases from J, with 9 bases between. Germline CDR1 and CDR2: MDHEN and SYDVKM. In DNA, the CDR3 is TGTGCCAGCAGTTCAGGACGAGCTGAAGCTTTCTTT. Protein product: CASSSGRAEAFF.

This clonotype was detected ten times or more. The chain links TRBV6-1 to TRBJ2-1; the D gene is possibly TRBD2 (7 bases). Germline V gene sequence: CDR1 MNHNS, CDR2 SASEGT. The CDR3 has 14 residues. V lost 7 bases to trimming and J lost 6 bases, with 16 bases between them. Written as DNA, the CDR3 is TGTGCCAGCACCGAAGGAGGGGGGGTCAATGAGCAGTTCTTC. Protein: CASTEGGGVNEQFF.

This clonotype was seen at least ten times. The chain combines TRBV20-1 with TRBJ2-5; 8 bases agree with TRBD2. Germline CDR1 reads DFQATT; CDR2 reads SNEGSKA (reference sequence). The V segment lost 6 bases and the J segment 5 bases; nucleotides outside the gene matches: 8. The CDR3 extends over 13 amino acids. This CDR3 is CSALRGGGETQYF. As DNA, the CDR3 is TGCAGTGCCCTCCGGGGGGGCGGGGAGACCCAGTACTTC.

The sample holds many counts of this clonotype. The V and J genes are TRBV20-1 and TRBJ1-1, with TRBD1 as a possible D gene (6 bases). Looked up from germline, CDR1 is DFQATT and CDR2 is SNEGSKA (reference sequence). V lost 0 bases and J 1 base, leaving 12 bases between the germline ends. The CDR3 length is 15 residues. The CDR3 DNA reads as TGCAGTGCTAGAGAGACCGGCAGGGGGAACACTGAAGCTTTCTTT. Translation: CSARETGRGNTEAFF.

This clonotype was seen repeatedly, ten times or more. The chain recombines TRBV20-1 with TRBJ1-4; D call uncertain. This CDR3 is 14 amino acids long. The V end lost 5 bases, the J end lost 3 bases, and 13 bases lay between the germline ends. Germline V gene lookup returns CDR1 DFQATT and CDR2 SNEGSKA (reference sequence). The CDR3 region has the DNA TGCAGTGCTTACGCCCCCAGCTCTAATGAAAAACTGTTTTTT. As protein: CSAYAPSSNEKLFF.

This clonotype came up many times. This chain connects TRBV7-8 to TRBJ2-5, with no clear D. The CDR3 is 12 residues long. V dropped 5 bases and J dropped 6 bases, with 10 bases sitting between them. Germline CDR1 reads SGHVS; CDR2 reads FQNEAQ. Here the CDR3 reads CASSNLGKTQYF. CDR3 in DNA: TGTGCCAGCAGCAACCTAGGAAAGACCCAGTACTTC. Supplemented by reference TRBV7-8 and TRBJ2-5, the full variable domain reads GAGVSQSPRYKVAKRGQDVALRCDPISGHVSLFWYQQALGQGPEFLTYFQNEAQLDKSGLPSDRFFAERPEGSVSTLKIQRTQQEDSAVYLCASSNLGKTQYFGPGTRLLVL.

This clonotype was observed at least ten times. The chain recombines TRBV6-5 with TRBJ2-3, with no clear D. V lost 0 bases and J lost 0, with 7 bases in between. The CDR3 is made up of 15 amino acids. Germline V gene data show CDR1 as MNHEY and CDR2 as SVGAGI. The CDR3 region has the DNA TGTGCCAGCAGTTACTCGACGTATAGCACAGATACGCAGTATTTT. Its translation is CASSYSTYSTDTQYF.

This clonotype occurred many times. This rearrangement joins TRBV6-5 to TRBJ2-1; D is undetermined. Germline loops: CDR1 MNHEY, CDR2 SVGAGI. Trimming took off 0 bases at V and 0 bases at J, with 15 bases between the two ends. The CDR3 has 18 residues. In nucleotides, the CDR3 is TGTGCCAGCAGTTACTCGTTTTCCGGATTTGACTCCTACAATGAGCAGTTCTTC. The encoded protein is CASSYSFSGFDSYNEQFF.

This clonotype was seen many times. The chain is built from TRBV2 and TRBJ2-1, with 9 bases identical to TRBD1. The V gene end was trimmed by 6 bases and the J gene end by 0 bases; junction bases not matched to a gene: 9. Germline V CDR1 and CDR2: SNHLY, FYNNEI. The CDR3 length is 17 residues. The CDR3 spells CASSITGGAISYNEQFF. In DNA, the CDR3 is TGTGCCAGCAGCATAACAGGGGGCGCGATCTCCTACAATGAGCAGTTCTTC.

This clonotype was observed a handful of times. The CDR3 region is CASSRDKGTFSYEQYF. CDR3 in DNA: TGCGCCAGCAGCCGAGACAAAGGGACATTCTCCTACGAGCAGTACTTC. The chain links TRBV4-1 to TRBJ2-7; TRBD1 might be the D (6 bases). Germline V CDR1 and CDR2: MGHRA, YSYEKL. The CDR3 consists of 16 residues. V lost 4 bases to trimming and J lost 0 bases, with 16 bases between them.

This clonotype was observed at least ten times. The CDR3: CASSRRGDQPQHF. The CDR3 region has the DNA TGTGCCAGCAGCCGAAGGGGGGATCAGCCCCAGCATTTT. The chain carries TRBV12-3 or TRBV12-4 and TRBJ1-5, with D possibly matching TRBD1 (6 bases). This CDR3 comprises 13 residues. V lost 6 bases, J lost 5 bases, and 11 bases lay in between.

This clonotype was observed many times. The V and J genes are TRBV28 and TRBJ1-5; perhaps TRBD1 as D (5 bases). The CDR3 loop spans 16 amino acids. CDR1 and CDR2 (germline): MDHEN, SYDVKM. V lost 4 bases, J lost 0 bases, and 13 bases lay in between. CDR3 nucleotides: TGTGCCAGCAGTTCTCGACAGATTGCTAGCAATCAGCCCCAGCATTTT. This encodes CASSSRQIASNQPQHF.

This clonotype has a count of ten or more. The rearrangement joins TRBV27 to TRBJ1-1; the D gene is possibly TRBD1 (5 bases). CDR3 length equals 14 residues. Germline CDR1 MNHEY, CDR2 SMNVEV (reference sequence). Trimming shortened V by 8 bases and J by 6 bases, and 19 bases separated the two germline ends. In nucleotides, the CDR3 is TGTGCCAGCGACCCGGGTCGGGGGAAACCTGAAGCTTTCTTT. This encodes CASDPGRGKPEAFF.

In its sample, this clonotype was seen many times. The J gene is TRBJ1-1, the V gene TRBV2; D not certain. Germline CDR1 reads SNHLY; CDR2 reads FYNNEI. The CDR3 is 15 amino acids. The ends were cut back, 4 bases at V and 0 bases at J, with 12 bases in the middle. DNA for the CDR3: TGTGCCAGCAGTGGAGGCGCCCTCATGAACACTGAAGCTTTCTTT. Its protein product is CASSGGALMNTEAFF.

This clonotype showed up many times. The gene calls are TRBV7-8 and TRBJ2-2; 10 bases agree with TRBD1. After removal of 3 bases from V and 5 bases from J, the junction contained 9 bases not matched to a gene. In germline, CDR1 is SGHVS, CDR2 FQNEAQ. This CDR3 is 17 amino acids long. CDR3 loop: CASSFYLGGQGTGELFF. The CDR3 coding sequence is TGTGCCAGCAGCTTTTACCTGGGGGGACAGGGGACCGGGGAGCTGTTTTTT.

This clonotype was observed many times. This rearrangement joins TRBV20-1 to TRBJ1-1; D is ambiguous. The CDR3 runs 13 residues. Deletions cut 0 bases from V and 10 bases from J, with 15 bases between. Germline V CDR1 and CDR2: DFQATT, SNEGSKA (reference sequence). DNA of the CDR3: TGCAGTGCTAGAGATCCCGGAGCCGGGTCAGCTTTCTTT. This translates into CSARDPGAGSAFF.

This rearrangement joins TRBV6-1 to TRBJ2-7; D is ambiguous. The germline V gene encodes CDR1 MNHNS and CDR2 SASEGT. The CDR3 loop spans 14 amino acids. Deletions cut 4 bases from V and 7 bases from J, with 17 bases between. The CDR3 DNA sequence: TGTGCCAGCAGTGGCCGAACGAGTTCGGTGGAGCAGTACTTC. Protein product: CASSGRTSSVEQYF.

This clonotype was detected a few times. For the CDR3, the DNA is TGTGCCAGTAGTATTGACGTCGGTGAAAAACTGTTTTTT. This gives the protein CASSIDVGEKLFF. This rearrangement joins TRBV19 to TRBJ1-4; D ambiguous. Trimming cost V 3 bases and J 7 bases, with 9 bases left between them. Germline V lookup: CDR1 LNHDA, CDR2 SQIVND (reference sequence). The length of the CDR3 is 13 residues.

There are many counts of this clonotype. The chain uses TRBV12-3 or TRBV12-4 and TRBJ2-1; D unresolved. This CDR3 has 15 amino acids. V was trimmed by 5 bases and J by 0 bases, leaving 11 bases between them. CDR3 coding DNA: TGTGCCAGCAGTGCATCCGCGAGCTCCTACAATGAGCAGTTCTTC. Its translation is CASSASASSYNEQFF.

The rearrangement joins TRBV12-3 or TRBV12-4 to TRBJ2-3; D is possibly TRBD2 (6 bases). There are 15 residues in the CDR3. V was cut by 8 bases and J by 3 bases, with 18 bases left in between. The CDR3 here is CASLGGDSDTDTQYF. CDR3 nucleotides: TGTGCCAGCCTGGGCGGGGACTCAGATACAGATACGCAGTATTTT.

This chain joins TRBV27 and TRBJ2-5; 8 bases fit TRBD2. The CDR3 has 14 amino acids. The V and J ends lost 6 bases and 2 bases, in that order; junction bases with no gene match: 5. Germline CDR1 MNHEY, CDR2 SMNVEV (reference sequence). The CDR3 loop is CASRRGGGQETQYF. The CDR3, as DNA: TGTGCCAGCAGACGGGGGGGGGGACAAGAGACCCAGTACTTC.